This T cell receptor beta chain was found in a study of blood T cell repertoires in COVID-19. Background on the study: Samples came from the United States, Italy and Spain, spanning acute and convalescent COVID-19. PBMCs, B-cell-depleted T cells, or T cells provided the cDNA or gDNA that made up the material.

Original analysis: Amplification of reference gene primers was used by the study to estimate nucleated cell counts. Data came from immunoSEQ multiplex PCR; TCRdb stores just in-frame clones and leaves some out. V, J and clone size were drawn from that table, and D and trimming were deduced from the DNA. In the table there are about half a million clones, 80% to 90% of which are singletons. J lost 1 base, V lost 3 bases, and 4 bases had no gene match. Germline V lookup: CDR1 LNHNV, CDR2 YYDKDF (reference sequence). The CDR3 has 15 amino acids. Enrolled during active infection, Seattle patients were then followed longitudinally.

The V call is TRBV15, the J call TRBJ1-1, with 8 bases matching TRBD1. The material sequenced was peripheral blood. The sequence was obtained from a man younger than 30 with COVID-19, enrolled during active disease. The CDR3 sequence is CATSSSGTGNTEAFF. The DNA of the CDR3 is TGTGCCACCAGCAGCTCCGGGACAGGGAACACTGAAGCTTTCTTT. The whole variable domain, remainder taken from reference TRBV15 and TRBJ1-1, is DAMVIQNPRYQVTQFGKPVTLSCSQTLNHNVMYWYQQKSSQAPKLLFHYYDKDFNNEADTPDNFQSRRPNTSFCFLDIRSPGLGDTAMYLCATSSSGTGNTEAFFGQGTRLTVV.